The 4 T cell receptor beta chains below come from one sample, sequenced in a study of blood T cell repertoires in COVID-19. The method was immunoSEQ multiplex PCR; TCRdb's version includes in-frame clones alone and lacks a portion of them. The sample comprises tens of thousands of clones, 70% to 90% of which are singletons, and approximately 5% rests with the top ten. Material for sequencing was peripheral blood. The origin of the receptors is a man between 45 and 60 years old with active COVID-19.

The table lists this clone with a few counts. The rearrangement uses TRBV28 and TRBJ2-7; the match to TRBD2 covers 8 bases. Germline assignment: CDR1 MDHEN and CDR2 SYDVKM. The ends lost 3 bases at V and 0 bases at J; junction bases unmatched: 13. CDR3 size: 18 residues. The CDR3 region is CASSFSPGLGASSYEQYF. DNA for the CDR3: TGTGCCAGCAGTTTCTCACCGGGACTAGGGGCCAGCTCCTACGAGCAGTACTTC.

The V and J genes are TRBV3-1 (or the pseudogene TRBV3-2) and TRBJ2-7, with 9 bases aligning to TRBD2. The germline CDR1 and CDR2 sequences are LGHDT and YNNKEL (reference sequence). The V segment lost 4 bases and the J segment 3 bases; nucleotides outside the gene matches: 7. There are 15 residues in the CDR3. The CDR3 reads CASSPRLAVSYEQYF. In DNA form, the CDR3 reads TGTGCCAGCAGCCCCCGACTAGCGGTAAGCTACGAGCAGTACTTC.

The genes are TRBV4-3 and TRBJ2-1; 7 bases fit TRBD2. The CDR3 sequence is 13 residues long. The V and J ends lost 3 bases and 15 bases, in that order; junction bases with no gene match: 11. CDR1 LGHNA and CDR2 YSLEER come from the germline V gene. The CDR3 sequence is CASSHPNGAGLFF. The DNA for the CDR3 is TGCGCCAGCAGCCACCCCAACGGAGCGGGGCTGTTCTTC.

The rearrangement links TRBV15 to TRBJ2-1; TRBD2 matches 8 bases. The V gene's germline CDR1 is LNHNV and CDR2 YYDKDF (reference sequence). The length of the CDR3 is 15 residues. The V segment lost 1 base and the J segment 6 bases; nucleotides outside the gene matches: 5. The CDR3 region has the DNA TGTGCCACCAGCAGAGGAGGACTAGCTCCCAATGAGCAGTTCTTC. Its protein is CATSRGGLAPNEQFF. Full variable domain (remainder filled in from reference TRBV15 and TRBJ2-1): DAMVIQNPRYQVTQFGKPVTLSCSQTLNHNVMYWYQQKSSQAPKLLFHYYDKDFNNEADTPDNFQSRRPNTSFCFLDIRSPGLGDTAMYLCATSRGGLAPNEQFFGPGTRLTVL.